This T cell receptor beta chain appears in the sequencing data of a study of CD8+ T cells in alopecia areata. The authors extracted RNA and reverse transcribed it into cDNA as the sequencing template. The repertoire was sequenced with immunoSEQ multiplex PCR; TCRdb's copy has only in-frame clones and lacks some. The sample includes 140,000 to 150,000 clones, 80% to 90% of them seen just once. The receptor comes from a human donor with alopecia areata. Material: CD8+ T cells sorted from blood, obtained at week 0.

This CDR3 is CASSLWDGEQFF. CDR3 bases: TGTGCCAGCAGCCTCTGGGACGGTGAGCAGTTCTTC. The chain couples TRBV5-4 to TRBJ2-1, with D perhaps assigned TRBD1 or TRBD2 (5 bases each). Looked up from germline, CDR1 is SGHNT and CDR2 is YYREEE (reference sequence). The CDR3 spans 12 residues. Trimming stripped 4 bases from V and 9 bases from J, with 11 bases between.